The 23 T cell receptor beta chains below come from one sample, sequenced in a study of T cells in Graves' hyperthyroidism and ophthalmopathy. RNA transcripts yielded amplified TCR beta CDR3 regions. A first-round RT-PCR of the TCR CDR3 used the HTBI primer set. Each CDR3 protein gets one entry after TCRdb re-called the multiplex PCR reads with MiXCR. The repertoire includes about 600,000 distinct CDR3 sequences, about 15% of them detected once, and about an eighth sits in the top ten. Sequencing was done on a sample of blood. These receptor sequences come from a woman between 45 and 65 years old with Graves' ophthalmopathy.

This clonotype was seen a few times. At one end, the junction sequence differs from germline, possibly due to a read error. This chain links TRBV30 with TRBJ2-7, with TRBD2 identical over 9 bases. The germline V gene has CDR1 GTSNPN and CDR2 SVGIG (reference sequence). The CDR3 has 16 residues. The chain's CDR3 is CAWTYFASGTYYEQYF. For the CDR3, the DNA is TGTGCTTGGACATATTTCGCTAGCGGGACTTACTACGAGCAGTACTTC.

In its sample, this clonotype was seen a few times. The chain joins TRBV7-3 to TRBJ2-1, with 8 bases lining up with TRBD2. V trimming: 1 base; J trimming: 1 base; junction bases outside the gene matches: 9. Germline V gene data show CDR1 as SGHTA and CDR2 as FQGTGA. This CDR3 spans 18 amino acids. CDR3 loop: CASSLNPGGGMSYNEQFF. In DNA, the CDR3 is TGTGCCAGCAGCTTAAACCCCGGGGGGGGGATGTCCTACAATGAGCAGTTCTTC.

This clonotype was recorded at least ten times. The V and J genes are TRBV5-1 and TRBJ2-4, with TRBD1 matching over 8 bases. V lost 2 bases to trimming and J lost 1 base; unmatched junction nucleotides: 14. Germline V gives CDR1 SGHRS, CDR2 YFSETQ. The CDR3 has 19 residues. CDR3 region: CASSLNKVDRAYAKNIQYF. DNA for the CDR3: TGCGCCAGCAGCTTAAATAAAGTGGACAGGGCGTACGCCAAAAACATTCAGTACTTC.

In this sample, this clonotype turned up many times. The chain has TRBV7-8 and TRBJ1-2; D is unresolved. V lost 3 bases to trimming and J lost 4 bases, with 15 bases between them. Germline CDR1 and CDR2: SGHVS and FQNEAQ. This CDR3 region has 15 residues. The CDR3 is CASSFRKLALYGYTF. The DNA for the CDR3 is TGTGCCAGCAGCTTTAGAAAATTGGCGCTCTATGGCTACACCTTC.

This clonotype has just a few counts. The gene calls are TRBV28 and TRBJ2-1, with a tentative D call TRBD2 (5 bases). Germline V gene lookup returns CDR1 MDHEN and CDR2 SYDVKM. V lost 6 bases and J lost 6, with 12 bases in between. There are 13 residues in the CDR3. In DNA form, the CDR3 reads TGTGCCAGCAGGCTAATACTAGTCAATGAGCAGTTCTTC. Its translation: CASRLILVNEQFF.

V and J are TRBV6-2 or TRBV6-3 and TRBJ1-2; tentatively, D is TRBD1 (5 bases). The CDR3 is made up of 17 amino acids. V lost 6 bases to trimming and J lost 3 bases, with 23 bases between them. Germline values: CDR1 MNHEY, CDR2 SVGEGT. CDR3 sequence: CASRKNEGLGTHYGYTF. The CDR3, as DNA: TGTGCCAGCAGAAAAAACGAGGGACTCGGAACCCACTATGGCTACACCTTC.

This clonotype was counted a few times. The chain employs TRBV6-1 and TRBJ2-7; 8 positions match TRBD2. This CDR3 spans 15 amino acids. Germline lookup yields CDR1 MNHNS and CDR2 SASEGT. V shed 5 bases, J shed 6 bases, and the junction held 12 bases outside the gene matches. CDR3 bases: TGTGCCAGCAGTTCCGTCCTGACTAGCGTCTCCGAGCAGTACTTC. Encoded protein: CASSSVLTSVSEQYF.

This sequence joins TRBV7-2 and TRBJ1-6; D unclear. The CDR3 contains 15 residues. From germline, CDR1 is SGHTA and CDR2 FQGNSA. Trimming removed 3 bases at V and 0 bases at J, with 6 bases between. CDR3 bases: TGTGCCAGCAGCTTTAAGGGCTCCTATAATTCACCCCTCCACTTT. Residues: CASSFKGSYNSPLHF.

The chain carries TRBV10-2 and TRBJ2-1, with 7 bases lining up with TRBD2. V lost 6 bases to trimming and J lost 4 bases; unmatched junction nucleotides: 9. Germline V gene data show CDR1 as WSHSY and CDR2 as SAAADI. The CDR3 loop spans 15 amino acids. CDR3 DNA sequence: TGCGCCAGCAGACGTACGGGGACTATTTACAATGAGCAGTTCTTC. Its protein is CASRRTGTIYNEQFF.

This clonotype was seen more than once but under ten times. The J gene is TRBJ2-7, the V gene TRBV19; no reliable D call. This CDR3 has 13 amino acids. Trimming shortened V by 3 bases and J by 3 bases, and 9 bases separated the two germline ends. Germline V gene sequence: CDR1 LNHDA, CDR2 SQIVND (reference sequence). This chain's CDR3 is CASSIRPDYEQYF. In DNA, the CDR3 is TGTGCCAGTAGTATCAGGCCGGACTACGAGCAGTACTTC.

V and J are TRBV7-9 and TRBJ1-2; TRBD1 might be the D (6 bases). The CDR3 sequence is 12 residues long. Trimming took 6 bases from V and 5 from J, leaving 10 bases between them. Germline assignment: CDR1 SEHNR and CDR2 FQNEAQ (reference sequence). The CDR3 DNA sequence: TGTGCCAGCAGAACGGACAGTTATGGCTACACCTTC. This translates into CASRTDSYGYTF. Supplemented by reference TRBV7-9 and TRBJ1-2, the full variable domain reads DTGVSQNPRHKITKRGQNVTFRCDPISEHNRLYWYRQTLGQGPEFLTYFQNEAQLEKSRLLSDRFSAERPKGSFSTLEIQRTEQGDSAMYLCASRTDSYGYTFGSGTRLTVV.

This clonotype came up many times. The V gene is TRBV28, the J gene TRBJ2-7; TRBD1 agrees at 7 bases. The V gene end was trimmed by 6 bases and the J gene end by 1 base; junction bases not matched to a gene: 9. This CDR3 is built from 15 residues. Germline CDR1 is MDHEN and CDR2 is SYDVKM. The CDR3 coding sequence is TGTGCCAGCAGCCCGACAGGGCTGGGGTCCTACGAGCAGTACTTC. Amino acid sequence: CASSPTGLGSYEQYF.

This clonotype was seen many times. The rearrangement uses TRBV11-2 and TRBJ2-7; the match to TRBD1 covers 7 bases. This CDR3 comprises 16 residues. V shed 5 bases, J shed 2 bases, and the junction held 12 bases outside the gene matches. Per germline, CDR1 SGHAT and CDR2 FQNNGV. The CDR3 DNA reads TGTGCCAGCAGCCCAGGCAGGGGGACGGCCACCTACGAGCAGTACTTC. As protein: CASSPGRGTATYEQYF.

This clonotype was observed a few times. The chain joins TRBV15 to TRBJ1-2; D gene unclear. The ends were cut back, 4 bases at V and 5 bases at J, with 5 bases in the middle. Germline CDR1 reads LNHNV; CDR2 reads YYDKDF (reference sequence). CDR3 length: 11 residues. The CDR3 DNA sequence: TGTGCCACCAGCAATGCTTATGGCTACACCTTC. Amino acids: CATSNAYGYTF.

In its sample, this clonotype was seen many times. The genes are TRBV6-2 or TRBV6-3 and TRBJ1-5; D gene unclear. The V and J ends lost 5 bases and 0 bases respectively, with 11 bases between them. Looked up from germline, CDR1 is MNHEY and CDR2 is SVGEGT. The CDR3 contains 15 residues. The CDR3 region is CASSLGRLSNQPQHF. CDR3 in DNA: TGTGCCAGCAGTCTCGGTCGGCTTAGCAATCAGCCCCAGCATTTT.

The chain carries TRBV14 and TRBJ1-1; no firm D call. Germline CDR1 is SGHDN and CDR2 is FVKESK. Trimming took 5 bases from V and 3 from J, leaving 16 bases between them. The CDR3 consists of 15 residues. DNA for the CDR3: TGTGCCAGCAGCAGAGGGAGGGATACCTACACTGAAGCTTTCTTT. Translating it yields CASSRGRDTYTEAFF.

There are many counts of this clonotype. This sequence joins TRBV7-9 and TRBJ2-7; 8 bases fit TRBD1. CDR1 and CDR2 from the germline V gene are SEHNR and FQNEAQ (reference sequence). The ends lost 6 bases at V and 6 bases at J; junction bases unmatched: 19. CDR3 length: 17 amino acids. Here the CDR3 reads CASRHSPGQGVQGEQYF. The CDR3 nucleotides read TGTGCCAGCAGACACTCTCCAGGACAGGGCGTCCAGGGCGAGCAGTACTTC.

This clonotype was picked up many times. The junction shows a germline mismatch at one end, possibly a read error. This chain uses TRBV5-8 with TRBJ1-1; D remains ambiguous. CDR1 and CDR2 from the germline V gene are SGHTS and YDEGEE. The CDR3 is made up of 13 amino acids. CDR3 in amino acids: CASSPPGTTQAFF. DNA for the CDR3: TGTGCCAGCAGCCCACCGGGAACCACTCAAGCTTTCTTT.

This clonotype was found many times. This rearrangement joins TRBV3-1 to TRBJ2-3, with 11 bases aligning to TRBD2. The CDR3 is 17 residues long. Germline CDR1 reads LGHDT; CDR2 reads YNNKEL (reference sequence). With V trimmed by 3 bases and J by 4 bases, 9 bases remained unmatched. This chain's CDR3 is CASSHPTSGSMADTQYF. CDR3 DNA: TGTGCCAGCAGCCACCCAACTAGCGGGAGTATGGCAGATACGCAGTATTTT.

This clonotype showed up many times. This chain connects TRBV7-2 to TRBJ2-1, with TRBD2 matching over 8 bases. Looked up from germline, CDR1 is SGHTA and CDR2 is FQGNSA. Trimming cost V 1 base and J 0 bases; bases outside gene matches: 8. The CDR3 spans 18 residues. The CDR3 DNA sequence: TGTGCCAGCAGCTTAGGGGGCCGTGGGACTAGCTCCTACAATGAGCAGTTCTTC. Residues: CASSLGGRGTSSYNEQFF.

This clonotype came up a few times. The chain has TRBV7-2 and TRBJ2-1; 7 bases are shared with TRBD2. V lost 6 bases to trimming and J lost 0 bases; unmatched junction nucleotides: 17. The CDR3 is 19 residues long. CDR1 and CDR2 (germline): SGHTA, FQGNSA. CDR3 loop: CASRGGGEYGLTSYNEQFF. For the CDR3, the DNA is TGTGCCAGCAGGGGGGGGGGAGAGTACGGCCTTACCTCCTACAATGAGCAGTTCTTC.

The rearrangement uses TRBV5-1 and TRBJ2-1; D remains ambiguous. The CDR3 length is 11 residues. The V end was cut by 3 bases, the J end by 9 bases, with 7 bases between. Germline V gene sequence: CDR1 SGHRS, CDR2 YFSETQ. The CDR3 region has the DNA TGCGCCAGCAGCTCTAGTGTTGAGCAGTTCTTC. This codes for CASSSSVEQFF.

In its sample, this clonotype was seen many times. The chain links TRBV20-1 to TRBJ2-3; D gene uncertain. This CDR3 is 14 amino acids long. From germline, CDR1 is DFQATT and CDR2 SNEGSKA (reference sequence). The DNA of the CDR3 is TGCAGCGCCTCGGGTGTGGTTAACACAGATACGCAGTATTTT. It encodes CSASGVVNTDTQYF.